Shown below are 17 T cell receptor beta chains from a single sample sequenced in a study of cytomegalovirus exposure and HLA in healthy donors. Primers: 60 Vbeta forward and 13 Jbeta reverse. Generated by immunoSEQ multiplex PCR, the TCRdb table keeps only in-frame clones and is missing some. The table lists roughly 55,000 clones, 65% to 85% of them singletons. The sample comprised PBMCs. Source of these receptors: a boy between 10 and 17 years old in good health and CMV-seropositive.

V gene TRBV15 combines with J gene TRBJ1-6; 8 bases line up with TRBD1. V dropped 5 bases and J dropped 8; count of bases not matched to a gene: 8. This CDR3 region has 15 residues. Germline lookup yields CDR1 LNHNV and CDR2 YYDKDF (reference sequence). Here the CDR3 reads CATSGKTGGHSPLHF. The CDR3 DNA follows: TGTGCCACCAGCGGGAAAACAGGGGGGCATTCACCCCTCCACTTT.

Points on this clone: One end of the junction is discordant with germline, which a read error may explain. The V call is TRBV7-9, the J call TRBJ1-5; 7 bases map to TRBD1. Germline V lookup: CDR1 SEHNR, CDR2 FQNEAQ (reference sequence). The CDR3 is 14 residues long. CDR3 nucleotide sequence: TGTTCCAGCAGCTTAGGGGACAGTCATCAGCCCCAGCATTTT. Translated, it gives CSSSLGDSHQPQHF.

J is TRBJ2-6 and V is TRBV9; D uncertain. The CDR3 covers 17 residues. Germline assignment: CDR1 SGDLS and CDR2 YYNGEE. V lost 0 bases and J 2 bases, leaving 12 bases between the germline ends. The chain's CDR3 is CASSVALRRTGANVLTF. DNA for the CDR3: TGTGCCAGCAGCGTAGCTTTGCGGCGCACTGGGGCCAACGTCCTGACTTTC. Full variable domain (remainder filled in from reference TRBV9 and TRBJ2-6): DSGVTQTPKHLITATGQRVTLRCSPRSGDLSVYWYQQSLDQGLQFLIQYYNGEERAKGNILERFSAQQFPDLHSELNLSSLELGDSALYFCASSVALRRTGANVLTFGAGSRLTVL.

There are a few counts of this clone. The V call is TRBV6-5, the J call TRBJ1-4; possible D gene TRBD1, 6 bases. Germline V gives CDR1 MNHEY, CDR2 SVGAGI. V lost 5 bases and J lost 7, with 17 bases in between. The CDR3 totals 15 residues. The chain's CDR3 is CASSGTKGHLEKLFF. The CDR3 DNA is TGTGCCAGCAGTGGGACGAAGGGACACCTTGAAAAACTGTTTTTT.

The chain's CDR3 is CASSVTSGGGTGELFF. CDR3 in DNA: TGTGCCAGCAGCGTTACTAGCGGGGGGGGAACCGGGGAGCTGTTTTTT. The V call is TRBV5-4, the J call TRBJ2-2; 13 bases align to TRBD2. Germline CDR1 SGHNT, CDR2 YYREEE (reference sequence). V gave up 4 bases and J gave up 5 bases; unmatched junction bases: 5. This CDR3 comprises 16 residues. Supplemented by reference TRBV5-4 and TRBJ2-2, the full variable domain reads ETGVTQSPTHLIKTRGQQVTLRCSSQSGHNTVSWYQQALGQGPQFIFQYYREEENGRGNFPPRFSGLQFPNYSSELNVNALELDDSALYLCASSVTSGGGTGELFFGEGSRLTVL.

CDR3 residues: CASSLGRRDYGYTF. The CDR3, as DNA: TGTGCCAGCAGCTTGGGACGCAGGGACTATGGCTACACCTTC. The chain couples TRBV5-5 to TRBJ1-2, with D possibly matching TRBD1 (5 bases). V was clipped by 0 bases and J by 3 bases, with 9 bases between them. The CDR3 totals 14 residues. The germline V gene encodes CDR1 SGHKS and CDR2 YYEKEE (reference sequence).

The rearrangement uses TRBV25-1 and TRBJ2-7; 8 nucleotides align to TRBD2. The germline V gene has CDR1 MGHDK and CDR2 SYGVNS. This CDR3 has 13 residues. V lost 8 bases and J lost 3; bases outside the gene matches: 6. The CDR3 spells CASEGLAGYEQYF. The CDR3 DNA is TGTGCCAGCGAGGGGCTAGCGGGCTACGAGCAGTACTTC.

J is TRBJ2-1 and V is TRBV4-1, with 8 bases that match TRBD2. From germline, CDR1 is MGHRA and CDR2 YSYEKL. J gave up 5 bases and V 1 base, and 7 bases lay outside the gene matches. The CDR3 is 16 amino acids. In DNA, the CDR3 is TGCGCCAGCAGCCAAGTCGGGACTAGGGACCACAATGAGCAGTTCTTC. Translation: CASSQVGTRDHNEQFF.

The chain is built from TRBV6-6 and TRBJ1-2; D is perhaps TRBD1 (5 bases). Trimming took 7 bases from V and 1 from J, leaving 16 bases between them. This CDR3 contains 15 residues. In germline, CDR1 is MNHNY, CDR2 SVGAGI (reference sequence). In DNA, the CDR3 is TGTGCCAGCAAAGGCCATGGGGGGGTTAACTATGGCTACACCTTC. It codes for CASKGHGGVNYGYTF.

In its sample, this clone was seen once. The rearrangement links TRBV5-4 to TRBJ1-2; D remains unclear. This CDR3 region has 14 residues. The V and J ends lost 1 base and 0 bases respectively, with 7 bases between them. CDR1 and CDR2 (germline): SGHNT, YYREEE (reference sequence). The CDR3, as DNA: TGTGCCAGCAGCTTGTTCGGAGCTAACTATGGCTACACCTTC. As protein: CASSLFGANYGYTF.

J is TRBJ2-7 and V is TRBV7-8, with TRBD2 matching 12 bases. V trimming: 3 bases; J trimming: 1 base; junction bases outside the gene matches: 16. The CDR3 spans 20 residues. Germline V lookup: CDR1 SGHVS, CDR2 FQNEAQ. The CDR3 DNA is TGTGCCAGCAGCTTCGACAGTAGACTAGCGGGGGCCCAACGATCCTACGAGCAGTACTTC. As protein: CASSFDSRLAGAQRSYEQYF.

The rearrangement joins TRBV5-4 to TRBJ2-7; no clear D. This CDR3 spans 14 amino acids. Deletions cut 1 base from V and 4 bases from J, with 12 bases between. In germline, CDR1 is SGHNT, CDR2 YYREEE (reference sequence). The CDR3 bases are TGTGCCAGCAGCTTGTGGGCAGAACAGTACGAGCAGTACTTC. Its translation: CASSLWAEQYEQYF.

In regard to this clone: The junction does not match germline at one end; this may be a read error. This chain links TRBV6-6 with TRBJ1-2; weak D call: TRBD1 (5 bases). Germline CDR1 is MNHNY and CDR2 is SVGAGI (reference sequence). The CDR3 sequence is 11 residues long. The CDR3 sequence: CASSYSGTVSF. In DNA, the CDR3 is TGTGCCAGCAGTTATAGCGGGACCGTATCCTTC.

This chain connects TRBV4-1 to TRBJ2-7; 7 bases are a match to TRBD1. Germline assignment: CDR1 MGHRA and CDR2 YSYEKL. The CDR3 runs 13 residues. V dropped 3 bases and J dropped 5; count of bases not matched to a gene: 4. CDR3 nucleotides: TGCGCCAGCAGCCACGACAGGGCCCACGAGCAGTACTTC. Amino acids: CASSHDRAHEQYF.

The chain has TRBV27 and TRBJ2-7; D is unclear. The CDR3 length is 17 residues. The germline gives CDR1 MNHEY, CDR2 SMNVEV (reference sequence). V shed 4 bases and J shed 1 base, with 20 bases lying between them. CDR3 sequence: CASSSPTAGPGSYEQYF. Here the CDR3 DNA reads TGTGCCAGCAGTTCACCGACGGCAGGCCCCGGATCCTACGAGCAGTACTTC.

This clone was recorded once. The chain employs TRBV29-1 and TRBJ1-1; TRBD1 agrees at 7 bases. CDR1 SQVTM and CDR2 ANQGSEA come from the germline V gene. Trimming at V came to 6 bases and at J to 5 bases, leaving 9 bases not matched to a gene. The CDR3 contains 13 residues. In DNA form, the CDR3 reads TGCAGCGTGACACAGGGGATGCGTACTGAAGCTTTCTTT. Its protein is CSVTQGMRTEAFF.

This clone has a single count. The chain uses TRBV5-1 and TRBJ1-1; D is possibly TRBD1 (6 bases). This CDR3 comprises 16 residues. With 0 bases removed from V and 0 bases from J, the gap between germline ends came to 12 bases. Germline CDR1 is SGHRS and CDR2 is YFSETQ. The CDR3: CASSLEVGAMNTEAFF. For the CDR3, the DNA is TGCGCCAGCAGCTTGGAGGTGGGGGCGATGAACACTGAAGCTTTCTTT.